The sequence of this T cell receptor beta chain was determined in a study of metastatic and nonmetastatic thyroid tumors. General observations from the study: Malignant thyroid tumors reportedly exceeded benign nodules significantly in TCR beta diversity, with the difference appearing in blood and tumor.

Worth noting for this clone: Its antigen is still unknown.

Per the germline V gene, CDR1 is SGDLS and CDR2 is YYNGEE. The ends were cut back, 4 bases at V and 0 bases at J, with 14 bases in the middle. The CDR3 runs to 16 residues. Each patient went into thyroid surgery without having received any treatment. TCRdb re-called the PCR reads through MiXCR. The data hold approximately 7,800 clones, with around 30% observed a single time. The TCR originated in a male donor with papillary thyroid cancer or a benign thyroid nodule (not recorded which). Some clones in this sample may be carry-over from other donors' samples. Sequenced sample: tumor tissue. The chain combines TRBV9 with TRBJ1-3, with a weak D call TRBD1 (5 bases). The CDR3 coding sequence is TGTGCCAGCAGCCCGGGGACCCTCAGCTCTGGAAACACCATATATTTT. Its translation is CASSPGTLSSGNTIYF.